Detailed here is one T cell receptor (beta chain). In its sample, this clonotype was seen many times. Its antigen has not been determined. Per-base quality was not reported, and no clone a single base away is much larger than it. Germline trimming: 3 bases from V, 0 bases from J; junction bases outside gene matches: 2. Reading from cysteine to phenylalanine, the CDR3 counts 15 amino acids. Only CDR3 DNA is held: 45 bases, read in frame from base 1. Reading the germline V gene gives CDR1 MDHEN and CDR2 SYDVKM. The method behind the library was RACE. The sequencing machine was a NextSeq 500. During library preparation, unique molecular identifiers were attached to individual cDNA molecules so that TCRs could be counted quantitatively and reproducibly. From each blood RNA sample, both TCR alpha and TCR beta chains were sequenced. In the paper's pipeline: Samples had a median of roughly 100,000 TCRs, with a range from about 23,224 to 690,600. The Decombinator software suite was used to annotate the V, J and CDR3 of the TCR reads. For the PS versus PT1 abundance plots, all samples were subsampled to the same number of TCRs (28,000). TCRs were defined as expanded if absent before sensitization and observed at least eight times at the 2-week time point. TCRdb handled the public reads itself, with Q25 trimming in fastp and clone calling in MiXCR, and kept productive beta chains. Here each entry gathers all rows of one CDR3 protein and keeps the most common genes and DNA. The V and J calls and clone size come from TCRdb's table, not from the authors' own analysis. Counted in this sample were around 50,000 distinct CDR3 sequences; approximately 9.1% of them appeared once. The ten top clones hold 4.5% of the sample.

These data are taken from a study of human T cells and chemical hapten exposure (dated by TCRdb to about 2021). Some background on the complete study: For sensitization, 2% DPC in acetone was applied to a roughly 2 cm by roughly 2 cm area of upper inner arm skin. Patients additionally received weekly therapeutic DPC doses to the scalp throughout the roughly 25-week study period. Patch testing on the upper back used Finn chambers containing 0.01% DPC, with scoring done after 6 days according to International Contact Dermatitis Research Group standards. The patient cohort, mostly female, included alopecia areata with under or over 50% scalp involvement, alopecia totalis and alopecia universalis. Libraries were combined into a pool for sequencing, and differences in TCR yield between samples came mainly from small differences in library volumes within the pool. The study tracked peripheral blood TCR repertoire changes in vivo during primary and secondary sensitization to the hapten diphenylcyclopropenone (DPC) in alopecia patients. Blood was sampled from patients pre-sensitization (week 0) and at 2, 6 and about 24 weeks after DPC sensitization. Blood for TCR sequencing was provided by twenty-nine alopecia patients at one to four time points (pre-sensitization, 2, 6 and 24 weeks).

The time point label, as the study defines it: patch test 1, 2 weeks after DPC sensitization. The treatment or condition tag for this specimen amounts to: therapeutic diphenylcyclopropenone sensitization with weekly scalp DPC. Blood at each patch-test visit was drawn before the patch test was applied. Patients were eligible if aged 18 to 70, diagnosed with alopecia and judged suitable for DPC therapy, and pregnant patients were excluded. Unfractionated whole blood was collected in Tempus Blood RNA tubes, and total RNA was extracted from that blood. What the authors observed across the whole study: Expanded TCRs formed significantly more large CDR3 similarity clusters than pre-sensitization or healthy control sets, consistent with antigen-driven responses. Because all patients had alopecia, a presumed autoimmune disease, the immune response of the patients might differ from that of healthy individuals. DPC sensitization did not change how many TCRs were above 1 in 1000 frequency, and no evidence was found of alterations in global repertoire structure. The number of PT1 expanded TCRs positively correlated with patch test score, significant at thresholds 8, 16 and 32 but not 4. After repeated subsampling, changes were observed in the strength of the expansion versus patch-test correlation and in the threshold at which the correlation became significant.

This clonotype originated in a woman in her forties or fifties with alopecia areata. Some clones in this sample may be carry-over from other donors' samples. This chain joins TRBV28 to TRBJ2-7; 10 middle bases align to TRBD2. The specimen was whole blood, collected in connection with sensitization to the hapten diphenylcyclopropenone (DPC). The bases are TGTGCCAGCAGTTTCACTAGCGGGAACTCCTACGAGCAGTACTTC. The resulting protein is CASSFTSGNSYEQYF.